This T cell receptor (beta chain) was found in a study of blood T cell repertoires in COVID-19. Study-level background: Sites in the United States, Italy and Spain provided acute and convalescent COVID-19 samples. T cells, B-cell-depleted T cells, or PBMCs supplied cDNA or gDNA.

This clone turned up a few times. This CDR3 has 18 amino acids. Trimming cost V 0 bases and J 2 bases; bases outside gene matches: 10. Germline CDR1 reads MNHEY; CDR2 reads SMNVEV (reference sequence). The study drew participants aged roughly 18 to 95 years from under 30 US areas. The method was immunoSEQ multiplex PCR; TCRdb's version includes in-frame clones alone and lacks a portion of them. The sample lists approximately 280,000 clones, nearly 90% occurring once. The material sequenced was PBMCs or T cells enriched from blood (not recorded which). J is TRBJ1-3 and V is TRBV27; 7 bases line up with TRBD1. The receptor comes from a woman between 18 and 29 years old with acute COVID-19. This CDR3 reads CASSLSPPTGTTGNTIYF. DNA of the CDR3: TGTGCCAGCAGTTTATCCCCTCCGACAGGGACGACTGGAAACACCATATATTTT.